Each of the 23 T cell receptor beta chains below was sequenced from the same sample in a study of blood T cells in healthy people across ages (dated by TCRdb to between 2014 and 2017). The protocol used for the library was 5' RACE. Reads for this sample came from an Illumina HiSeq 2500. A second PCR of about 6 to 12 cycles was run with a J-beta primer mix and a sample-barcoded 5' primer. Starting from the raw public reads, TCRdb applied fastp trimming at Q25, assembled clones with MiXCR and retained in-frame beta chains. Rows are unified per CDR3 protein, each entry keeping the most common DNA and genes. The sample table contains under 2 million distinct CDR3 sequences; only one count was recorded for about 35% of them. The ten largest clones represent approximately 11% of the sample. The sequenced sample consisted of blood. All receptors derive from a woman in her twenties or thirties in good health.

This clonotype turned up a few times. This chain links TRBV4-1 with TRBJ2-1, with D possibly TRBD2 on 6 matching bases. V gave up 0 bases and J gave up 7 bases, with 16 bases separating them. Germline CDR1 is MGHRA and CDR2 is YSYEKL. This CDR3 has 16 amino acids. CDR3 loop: CASSQDFAGPFNEQFF. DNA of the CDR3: TGCGCCAGCAGCCAAGACTTCGCGGGGCCGTTTAATGAGCAGTTCTTC.

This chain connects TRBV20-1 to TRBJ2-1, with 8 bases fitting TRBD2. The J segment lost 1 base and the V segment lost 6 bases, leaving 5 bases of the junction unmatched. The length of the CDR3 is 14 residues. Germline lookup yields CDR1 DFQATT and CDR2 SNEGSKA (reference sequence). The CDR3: CSAAKRGSYNEQFF. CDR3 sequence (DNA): TGCAGTGCGGCTAAGCGGGGGTCCTACAATGAGCAGTTCTTC.

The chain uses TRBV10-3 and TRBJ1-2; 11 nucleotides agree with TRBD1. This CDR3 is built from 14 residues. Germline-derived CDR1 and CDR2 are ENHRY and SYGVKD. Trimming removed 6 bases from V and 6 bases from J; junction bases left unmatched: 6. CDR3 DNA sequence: TGTGCCATCAGGGCACCGGGACAGGGGGATGGCTACACCTTC. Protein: CAIRAPGQGDGYTF.

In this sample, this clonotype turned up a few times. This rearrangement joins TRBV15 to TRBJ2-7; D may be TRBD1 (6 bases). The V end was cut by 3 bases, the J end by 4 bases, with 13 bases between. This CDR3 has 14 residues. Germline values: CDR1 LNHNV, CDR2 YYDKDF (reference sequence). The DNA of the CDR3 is TGTGCCACCAGCAGGCCGGGACACGTTTACGAGCAGTACTTC. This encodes CATSRPGHVYEQYF.

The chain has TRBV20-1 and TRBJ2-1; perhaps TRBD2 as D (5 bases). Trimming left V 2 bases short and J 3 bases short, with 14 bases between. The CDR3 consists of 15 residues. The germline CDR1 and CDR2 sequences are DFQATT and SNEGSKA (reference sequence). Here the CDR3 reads CSARMGDSYYNEQFF. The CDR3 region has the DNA TGCAGTGCTAGAATGGGAGACTCTTACTACAATGAGCAGTTCTTC.

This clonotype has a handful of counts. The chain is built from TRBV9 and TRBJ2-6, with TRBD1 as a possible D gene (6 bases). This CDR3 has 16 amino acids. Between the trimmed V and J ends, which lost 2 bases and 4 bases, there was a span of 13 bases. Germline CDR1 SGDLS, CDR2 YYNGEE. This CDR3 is CASSVDSRVGANVLTF. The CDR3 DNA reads TGTGCCAGCAGCGTGGACAGTCGAGTAGGGGCCAACGTCCTGACTTTC.

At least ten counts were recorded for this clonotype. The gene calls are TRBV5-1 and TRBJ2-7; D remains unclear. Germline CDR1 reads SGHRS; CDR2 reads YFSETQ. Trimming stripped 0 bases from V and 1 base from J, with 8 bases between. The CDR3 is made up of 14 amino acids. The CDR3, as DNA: TGCGCCAGCAGCTTGGAGGCCGAGTCCTACGAGCAGTACTTC. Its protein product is CASSLEAESYEQYF. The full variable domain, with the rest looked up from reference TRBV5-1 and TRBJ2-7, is KAGVTQTPRYLIKTRGQQVTLSCSPISGHRSVSWYQQTPGQGLQFLFEYFSETQRNKGNFPGRFSGRQFSNSRSEMNVSTLELGDSALYLCASSLEAESYEQYFGPGTRLTVT.

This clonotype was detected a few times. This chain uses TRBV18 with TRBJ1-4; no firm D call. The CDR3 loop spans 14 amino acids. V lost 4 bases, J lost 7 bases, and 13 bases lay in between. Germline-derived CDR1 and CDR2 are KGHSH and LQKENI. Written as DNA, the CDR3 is TGTGCCAGCTCACTGAACCCCGGAGGTGAAAAACTGTTTTTT. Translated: CASSLNPGGEKLFF.

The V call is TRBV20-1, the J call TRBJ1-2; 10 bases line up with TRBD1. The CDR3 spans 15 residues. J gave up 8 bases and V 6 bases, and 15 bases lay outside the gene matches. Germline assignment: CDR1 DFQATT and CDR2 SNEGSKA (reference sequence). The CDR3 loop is CSAPGTGEGVWGYTF. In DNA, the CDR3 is TGCAGTGCCCCGGGGACAGGGGAGGGAGTGTGGGGCTACACCTTC.

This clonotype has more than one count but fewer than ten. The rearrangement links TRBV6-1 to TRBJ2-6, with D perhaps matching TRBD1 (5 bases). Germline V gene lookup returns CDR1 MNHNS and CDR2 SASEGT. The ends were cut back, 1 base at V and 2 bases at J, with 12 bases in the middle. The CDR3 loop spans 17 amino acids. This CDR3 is CASSEDGRATGANVLTF. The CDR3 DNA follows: TGTGCCAGCAGTGAAGACGGCAGGGCCACTGGGGCCAACGTCCTGACTTTC.

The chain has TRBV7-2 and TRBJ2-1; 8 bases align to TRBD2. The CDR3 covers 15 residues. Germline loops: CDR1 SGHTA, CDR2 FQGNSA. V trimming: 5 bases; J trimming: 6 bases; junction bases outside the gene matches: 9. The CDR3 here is CASSRPGTRSNEQFF. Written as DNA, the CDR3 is TGTGCCAGCAGCAGGCCCGGGACTAGGAGCAATGAGCAGTTCTTC.

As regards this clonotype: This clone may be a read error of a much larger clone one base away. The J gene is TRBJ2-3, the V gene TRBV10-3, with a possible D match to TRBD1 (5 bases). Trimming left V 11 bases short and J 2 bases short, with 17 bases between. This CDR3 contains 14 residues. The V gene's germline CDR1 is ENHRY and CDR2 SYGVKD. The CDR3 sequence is CAVKGPTDTDTQYF. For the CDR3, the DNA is TGTGCCGTCAAGGGGCCTACAGACACAGATACGCAGTATTTT.

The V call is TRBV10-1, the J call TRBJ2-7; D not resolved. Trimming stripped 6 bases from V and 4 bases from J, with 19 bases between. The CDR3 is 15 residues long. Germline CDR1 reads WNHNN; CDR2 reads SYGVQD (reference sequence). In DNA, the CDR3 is TGCGCCAGCAGGACCCCTCCCCGAAGAGGTTACGAGCAGTACTTC. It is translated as CASRTPPRRGYEQYF.

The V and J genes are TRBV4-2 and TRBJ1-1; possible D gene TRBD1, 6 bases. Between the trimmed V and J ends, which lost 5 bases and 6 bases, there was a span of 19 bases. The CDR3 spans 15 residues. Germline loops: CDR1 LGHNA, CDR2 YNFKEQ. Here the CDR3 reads CASSSRGQGSSEAFF. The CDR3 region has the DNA TGTGCCAGCAGCTCTAGAGGGCAGGGGTCTTCTGAAGCTTTCTTT.

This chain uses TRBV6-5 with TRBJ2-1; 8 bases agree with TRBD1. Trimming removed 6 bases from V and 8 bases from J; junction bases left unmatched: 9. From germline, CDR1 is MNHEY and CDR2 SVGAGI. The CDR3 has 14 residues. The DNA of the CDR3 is TGTGCCAGCAGCTGGACAGGGACGTTTCATGAGCAGTTCTTC. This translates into CASSWTGTFHEQFF.

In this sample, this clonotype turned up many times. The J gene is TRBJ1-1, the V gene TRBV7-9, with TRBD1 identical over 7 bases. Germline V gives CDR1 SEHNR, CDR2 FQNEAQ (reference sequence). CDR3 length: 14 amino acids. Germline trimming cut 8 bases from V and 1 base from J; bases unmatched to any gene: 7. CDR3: CASLDRDGNTEAFF. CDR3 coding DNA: TGTGCCAGCCTTGACAGGGATGGGAACACTGAAGCTTTCTTT.

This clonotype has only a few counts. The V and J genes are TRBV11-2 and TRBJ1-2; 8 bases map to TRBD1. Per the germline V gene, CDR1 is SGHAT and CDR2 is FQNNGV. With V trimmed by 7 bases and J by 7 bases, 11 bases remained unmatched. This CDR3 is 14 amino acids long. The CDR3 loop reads CASTFLTGEGGYTF. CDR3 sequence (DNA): TGTGCCAGCACTTTTCTGACAGGGGAAGGTGGCTACACCTTC.

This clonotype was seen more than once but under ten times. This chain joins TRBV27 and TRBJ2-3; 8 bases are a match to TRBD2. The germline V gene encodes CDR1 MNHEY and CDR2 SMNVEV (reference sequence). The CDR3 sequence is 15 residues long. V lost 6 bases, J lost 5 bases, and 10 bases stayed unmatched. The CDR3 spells CASSDSGSTGDTQYF. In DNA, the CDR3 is TGTGCCAGCAGCGACAGCGGGAGCACGGGAGATACGCAGTATTTT.

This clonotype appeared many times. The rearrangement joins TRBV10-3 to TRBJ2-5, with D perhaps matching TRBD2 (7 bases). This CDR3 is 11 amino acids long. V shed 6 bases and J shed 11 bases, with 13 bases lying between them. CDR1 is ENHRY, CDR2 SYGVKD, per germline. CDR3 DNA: TGTGCCATCAGCTTGGGGGGGCAGCAGTACTTC. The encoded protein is CAISLGGQQYF.

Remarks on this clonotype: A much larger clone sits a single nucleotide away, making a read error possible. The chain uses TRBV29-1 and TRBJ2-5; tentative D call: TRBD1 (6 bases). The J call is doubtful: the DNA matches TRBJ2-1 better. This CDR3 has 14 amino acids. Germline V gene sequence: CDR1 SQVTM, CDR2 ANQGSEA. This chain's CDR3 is CSVATGWYQETQFF. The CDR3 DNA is TGCAGCGTTGCGACAGGCTGGTACCAAGAGACCCAGTTCTTC.

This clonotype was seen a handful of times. Here the CDR3 DNA reads TGTGCCAGCAGTCGGACTAGCGGGACGGTCGGGGAGCTGTTTTTT. Translation: CASSRTSGTVGELFF. The chain employs TRBV6-6 and TRBJ2-2, with TRBD2 matching over 12 bases. V shed 5 bases, J shed 7 bases, and the junction held 5 bases outside the gene matches. Germline lookup yields CDR1 MNHNY and CDR2 SVGAGI (reference sequence). CDR3 length: 15 amino acids.

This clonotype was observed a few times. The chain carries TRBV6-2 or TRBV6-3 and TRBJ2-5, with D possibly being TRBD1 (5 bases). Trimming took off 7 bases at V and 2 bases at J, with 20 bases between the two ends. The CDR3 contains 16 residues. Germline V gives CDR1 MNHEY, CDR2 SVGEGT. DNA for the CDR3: TGTGCCAGCAATTGGGCACCGGACAAGCCTCAAGAGACCCAGTACTTC. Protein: CASNWAPDKPQETQYF.

The chain's CDR3 is CASSRTGLAGNEQFF. CDR3 DNA sequence: TGTGCCAGCAGTCGTACGGGACTAGCGGGCAATGAGCAGTTCTTC. The chain carries TRBV28 and TRBJ2-1, with 12 positions matching TRBD2. V was clipped by 5 bases and J by 6 bases; unmatched bases: 5. Germline V gene sequence: CDR1 MDHEN, CDR2 SYDVKM. This CDR3 comprises 15 residues.